These 4 T cell receptor beta chains were all obtained from the same sample, sequenced in a study of OX40 agonist ivuxolimab in advanced cancers. The method behind the library was the immunoSEQ multiplex PCR assay. The clones in this table, taken by TCRdb from immuneACCESS, are in-frame only. Not every clone is retained; where verified, under half of the shortfall comes from an unresolved V gene, and the cause of the rest is unknown. The sample data list tens of thousands of clones, and approximately 86% of these were observed just once. Approximately 1.3% of the sample comes from the top ten. The source material was CD4+ or CD8+ T cells sorted from blood, sampled in a trial of the OX40 agonist ivuxolimab. The receptors were sampled from an adult with an advanced solid tumor such as melanoma, head and neck, liver or kidney cancer.

The chain's CDR3 is CASSLRGRLTSGSYEQFF. DNA of the CDR3: TGTGCCAGCAGTTTACGAGGGAGGTTGACTAGCGGGAGCTATGAGCAGTTCTTC. The rearrangement links TRBV27 to TRBJ2-1, with 12 bases aligning to TRBD2. The V segment lost 2 bases and the J segment 8 bases; nucleotides outside the gene matches: 13. The CDR3 has 18 residues. The germline CDR1 and CDR2 sequences are MNHEY and SMNVEV (reference sequence).

The chain uses TRBV5-1 and TRBJ1-2, with 7 bases fitting TRBD1. The CDR3 sequence is 14 residues long. The junction had 5 bases not matched to a gene; V was cut back by 2 bases and J by 4 bases. The germline gives CDR1 SGHRS, CDR2 YFSETQ. This CDR3 is CASSLGTESYGYTF. In nucleotides, the CDR3 is TGCGCCAGCAGCTTAGGGACAGAGAGCTATGGCTACACCTTC.

This rearrangement joins TRBV7-2 to TRBJ2-5, with D unclear. V was cut by 0 bases and J by 5 bases, with 10 bases left in between. CDR1 and CDR2 from the germline V gene are SGHTA and FQGNSA. The CDR3 totals 14 residues. CDR3 sequence: CASSLALQTETQYF. CDR3 DNA: TGTGCCAGCAGCTTAGCGCTGCAGACGGAGACCCAGTACTTC.

The V and J genes are TRBV2 and TRBJ2-1; a weak D match, TRBD2 (6 bases). There are 13 residues in the CDR3. Trimming shortened V by 5 bases and J by 12 bases, and 17 bases separated the two germline ends. The germline gives CDR1 SNHLY, CDR2 FYNNEI. The CDR3 sequence: CASSPLALPRQFF. The CDR3 DNA is TGTGCCAGCAGTCCCCTAGCGCTCCCGCGGCAGTTCTTC.